A single sample is the source of the 25 T cell receptor beta chains below, sequenced in a study of T cells in Graves' hyperthyroidism and ophthalmopathy. It was RNA transcripts that yielded the amplified TCR beta CDR3 regions. First-round RT-PCR of the TCR CDR3 relied on the HTBI primer set. TCRdb passed the multiplex PCR reads through MiXCR, listing each CDR3 protein once. The data contain fewer than 600,000 distinct CDR3 sequences, approximately 14% of them singletons. The specimen sequenced was blood. These receptors originate from a woman between 18 and 30 years old with Graves' hyperthyroidism.

This clonotype was picked up many times. This chain connects TRBV12-3 or TRBV12-4 to TRBJ2-5; D may be TRBD2 (7 bases). CDR3 length: 15 residues. V was pared by 6 bases and J by 3 bases, with 17 bases between. The DNA of the CDR3 is TGTGCCAGCAGCGCCGGCGGGGGCCTTGAAGAGACCCAGTACTTC. Protein product: CASSAGGGLEETQYF.

The genes are TRBV9 and TRBJ2-3; D unresolved. V shed 4 bases and J shed 3 bases, with 15 bases lying between them. The CDR3 has 15 amino acids. Germline V gives CDR1 SGDLS, CDR2 YYNGEE. The CDR3 protein is CASSPTDPRTDTQYF. In nucleotides, the CDR3 is TGTGCCAGCAGCCCCACGGATCCTCGTACAGATACGCAGTATTTT.

This clonotype was observed at least ten times. The J gene is TRBJ1-2, the V gene TRBV12-3 or TRBV12-4; D is possibly TRBD1 (5 bases). CDR3 length: 14 amino acids. V was pared by 1 base and J by 6 bases, with 12 bases between. CDR3 in DNA: TGTGCCAGCAGTTTAGGTGGGGGTGTGAATGGCTACACCTTC. The encoded protein is CASSLGGGVNGYTF.

This clonotype was seen only a few times. V and J are TRBV27 and TRBJ2-3; possibly TRBD2 for D (6 bases). Germline lookup yields CDR1 MNHEY and CDR2 SMNVEV (reference sequence). V dropped 6 bases and J dropped 3 bases, with 13 bases sitting between them. There are 14 residues in the CDR3. CDR3 amino acids: CASSSLGGTDTQYF. CDR3 nucleotides: TGTGCCAGCAGCTCATTGGGGGGTACAGATACGCAGTATTTT.

This clonotype was found many times. The genes are TRBV24-1 and TRBJ2-1, with 11 bases lining up with TRBD2. The length of the CDR3 is 18 residues. Germline-derived CDR1 and CDR2 are KGHDR and SFDVKD. Losses at the gene ends were 7 bases for V and 7 bases for J; bases not matched to a gene: 17. This CDR3 reads CATRRMGVPGLAENEQFF. The CDR3 DNA reads as TGTGCCACCAGGAGGATGGGGGTACCGGGACTAGCGGAAAATGAGCAGTTCTTC.

The gene calls are TRBV29-1 and TRBJ2-1; 9 nucleotides agree with TRBD2. The CDR3 runs 17 residues. Germline V gene data show CDR1 as SQVTM and CDR2 as ANQGSEA. J was trimmed by 7 bases and V by 1 base; bases with no gene match: 14. The CDR3 DNA reads TGCAGCGTTGAAGGGACAGGTCTTAGCGGGAGATGGAATGAGCAGTTCTTC. Translating it yields CSVEGTGLSGRWNEQFF.

This clonotype was seen a handful of times. The rearrangement uses TRBV19 and TRBJ2-5; D may be TRBD1 (6 bases). Germline CDR1 LNHDA, CDR2 SQIVND (reference sequence). Deletions cut 10 bases from V and 4 bases from J, with 13 bases between. The CDR3 is made up of 12 amino acids. CDR3 sequence reads: CATRGSRETQYF. The CDR3 DNA is TGTGCCACCAGGGGCAGTCGAGAGACCCAGTACTTC.

This clonotype was recorded at least ten times. This chain uses TRBV13 with TRBJ2-7; 7 nucleotides line up with TRBD2. This CDR3 spans 14 amino acids. CDR1 PRHDT and CDR2 FYEKMQ come from the germline V gene (reference sequence). The trim removed 1 base at V and 5 bases at J, leaving 5 bases unmatched. CDR3 loop: CASSLEGRADEQYF. CDR3 DNA: TGTGCCAGCAGCTTAGAAGGGAGGGCGGACGAGCAGTACTTC.

This clonotype has a count of ten or more. CDR3 region: CASSLLEGKYSPLHF. The CDR3 nucleotides read TGTGCCAGCAGTTTGTTGGAGGGGAAATATTCACCCCTCCACTTT. This sequence joins TRBV27 and TRBJ1-6; D perhaps matches TRBD1 (5 bases). V was cut by 3 bases and J by 8 bases, with 14 bases left in between. Looked up from germline, CDR1 is MNHEY and CDR2 is SMNVEV (reference sequence). This CDR3 spans 15 amino acids.

On this clonotype itself: One base away lies a much larger clone, so this may be a sequencing read error. The chain combines TRBV29-1 with TRBJ1-1; D possibly corresponds to TRBD1 (6 bases). Looked up from germline, CDR1 is SQVTM and CDR2 is ANQGSEA. This CDR3 spans 12 amino acids. The CDR3 region is CSSGEGGTEALF. The CDR3 nucleotides read TGCAGCTCCGGGGAGGGGGGCACTGAAGCTCTCTTT.

V and J are TRBV12-5 and TRBJ1-1; D ambiguous. Looked up from germline, CDR1 is LGHNT and CDR2 is FRNRAP. Between the trimmed V and J ends, which lost 1 base and 6 bases, there was a span of 6 bases. The CDR3 is made up of 12 amino acids. The CDR3 reads CASGLGAPEAFF. DNA for the CDR3: TGTGCTAGTGGTTTGGGGGCACCTGAAGCTTTCTTT. Full variable domain (missing parts from reference TRBV12-5 and TRBJ1-1): DARVTQTPRHKVTEMGQEVTMRCQPILGHNTVFWYRQTMMQGLELLAYFRNRAPLDDSGMPKDRFSAEMPDATLATLKIQPSEPRDSAVYFCASGLGAPEAFFGQGTRLTVV.

This clonotype was found many times. Written as DNA, the CDR3 is TGTGCCAGCACGGCCCCTCCGGACAGGGCGAACGATGAGCAGTTCTTC. Translation: CASTAPPDRANDEQFF. This sequence joins TRBV7-9 and TRBJ2-1; 8 bases line up with TRBD1. Losses at the gene ends were 7 bases for V and 8 bases for J; bases not matched to a gene: 16. Germline assignment: CDR1 SEHNR and CDR2 FQNEAQ (reference sequence). This CDR3 has 16 amino acids.

There are a few counts of this clonotype. The rearrangement links TRBV19 to TRBJ2-7; 9 bases are a match to TRBD1. V gave up 5 bases and J gave up 3 bases; unmatched junction bases: 8. This CDR3 has 15 residues. Germline lookup yields CDR1 LNHDA and CDR2 SQIVND (reference sequence). CDR3 bases: TGTGCCAGTAGTCTGAGACAGGGGGAAGGCTACGAGCAGTACTTC. As protein: CASSLRQGEGYEQYF.

The rearrangement joins TRBV7-3 to TRBJ2-1; possible D gene TRBD2, 5 bases. Between the trimmed V and J ends, which lost 5 bases and 7 bases, there was a span of 18 bases. Germline assignment: CDR1 SGHTA and CDR2 FQGTGA. This CDR3 is built from 15 residues. The CDR3 is CASSLVGNSGNEQFF. The CDR3 nucleotides are TGTGCCAGCAGCCTAGTCGGAAATTCGGGGAATGAGCAGTTCTTC.

This clonotype has a handful of counts. The chain uses TRBV20-1 and TRBJ1-2, with TRBD1 matching over 9 bases. The junction had 9 bases not matched to a gene; V was cut back by 1 base and J by 6 bases. The germline gives CDR1 DFQATT, CDR2 SNEGSKA (reference sequence). The CDR3 length is 15 residues. In DNA, the CDR3 is TGCAGTGCTAGAGGAGGCACCGGGACAGGGCATGGCTACACCTTC. This gives the protein CSARGGTGTGHGYTF.

This clonotype showed up many times. This sequence joins TRBV7-2 and TRBJ2-7; the match to TRBD2 covers 11 bases. V shed 5 bases and J 4 bases; nucleotides not matched to a gene: 7. The germline gives CDR1 SGHTA, CDR2 FQGNSA. The CDR3 contains 15 residues. This CDR3 reads CASSPTSGRGYEQYV. CDR3 nucleotide sequence: TGTGCCAGCAGCCCAACTAGCGGGAGAGGGTACGAGCAGTACGTC.

This clonotype occurred many times. The chain carries TRBV20-1 and TRBJ1-5; the D gene is possibly TRBD1 (5 bases). The CDR3 runs to 13 residues. CDR1 is DFQATT, CDR2 SNEGSKA, per germline (reference sequence). Trimming took 0 bases from V and 4 from J, leaving 7 bases between them. CDR3 protein: CSARDWGNQPQHF. The CDR3 coding sequence is TGCAGTGCTAGAGATTGGGGGAATCAGCCCCAGCATTTT.

This clonotype was picked up many times. This chain links TRBV29-1 with TRBJ2-1; D possibly corresponds to TRBD2 (6 bases). Per germline, CDR1 SQVTM and CDR2 ANQGSEA. The CDR3 consists of 14 residues. V lost 3 bases to trimming and J lost 7 bases, with 16 bases between them. This CDR3 reads CSVDTGAGRNEQFF. DNA of the CDR3: TGCAGCGTTGACACGGGAGCGGGCCGGAATGAGCAGTTCTTC.

This clonotype was detected ten times or more. The chain joins TRBV28 to TRBJ1-2; no clear D. Trimming cost V 4 bases and J 7 bases, with 13 bases left between them. The CDR3 sequence is 13 residues long. The germline V gene has CDR1 MDHEN and CDR2 SYDVKM. CDR3 bases: TGTGCCAGCAGTTCCTACCTTTTATCTGGCTACACCTTC. This sequence encodes CASSSYLLSGYTF.

V usage is TRBV12-3 or TRBV12-4 and J usage is TRBJ2-5; 8 bases agree with TRBD1. V gave up 6 bases and J gave up 2 bases; unmatched junction bases: 5. CDR3 length: 14 amino acids. As DNA, the CDR3 is TGTGCCAGCAGGACAGGACAGGGACAAGAGACCCAGTACTTC. It codes for CASRTGQGQETQYF.

This clonotype was seen a handful of times. The CDR3 DNA reads as TGTGCCAGCAGCTCCTCTAGCAGGGGCAGACCTAGCACAGATACGCAGTATTTT. Translation: CASSSSSRGRPSTDTQYF. The chain uses TRBV7-2 and TRBJ2-3; D may be TRBD1 (6 bases). With 4 bases removed from V and 0 bases from J, the gap between germline ends came to 20 bases. This CDR3 has 18 residues. In germline, CDR1 is SGHTA, CDR2 FQGNSA.

For this clonotype: It is likely a read error, because the conserved phenylalanine at the end of the CDR3 is missing. The chain uses TRBV9 and TRBJ2-7; 14 bases match TRBD2. The J call may be incorrect, as the DNA end agrees better with TRBJ2-1. Germline-derived CDR1 and CDR2 are SGDLS and YYNGEE. CDR3 length: 17 residues. The CDR3 DNA reads TGTGCCAGCAGCTTTCCCGGGACTAGCGGGAGCTTCAATGAGCAGTTCTCC. Its translation is CASSFPGTSGSFNEQFS.

This clonotype was counted ten times or more. The gene calls are TRBV2 and TRBJ1-3, with 7 bases lining up with TRBD1. V trimming: 6 bases; J trimming: 3 bases; junction bases outside the gene matches: 5. CDR3 length equals 14 residues. CDR1 is SNHLY and CDR2 is FYNNEI in the germline V gene. CDR3 nucleotide sequence: TGTGCCAGCAGATCCACAGGGGTTGGAAACACCATATATTTT. Residues: CASRSTGVGNTIYF.

The table lists this clonotype with a few counts. This may arise from a read error, as a much more abundant clone is one base away. The genes are TRBV11-2 and TRBJ2-5; no clear D gene. Looked up from germline, CDR1 is SGHAT and CDR2 is FQNNGV. The CDR3 totals 18 residues. The CDR3 loop is CASSLISEPWSSRETQCF. The CDR3 DNA sequence: TGTGCCAGCAGCTTAATATCGGAACCTTGGTCCTCCCGCGAGACCCAGTGCTTC.

This clonotype was recorded at least ten times. The chain joins TRBV11-3 to TRBJ2-1; D call uncertain. From germline, CDR1 is SGHNT and CDR2 YENEEA. The CDR3 covers 17 residues. Trimming pared 2 bases from V and 0 bases from J, leaving 14 bases between. CDR3: CASSLSSRSSSYNEQFF. In DNA, the CDR3 is TGTGCCAGCAGCTTAAGTAGCAGGTCGAGCTCCTACAATGAGCAGTTCTTC.